This TCR beta chain was found in a study of cytotoxic CD8 clonotypes in ibrutinib-treated CLL. CDR1 is DFQATT, CDR2 SNEGSKA, per germline (reference sequence). The CDR3 consists of 11 residues. Profiled with immunoSEQ multiplex PCR; TCRdb holds only in-frame clones, not every one. The repertoire includes 300,000 to 400,000 clones, about 64% of them detected once, and approximately 6% sits in the top ten. The receptor comes from a human donor with chronic lymphocytic leukemia. The chain couples TRBV20-1 to TRBJ2-3, with D hard to call. Sequenced here: PBMCs, sampled after 36 months of ibrutinib treatment. DNA for the CDR3: TGCAGGATGGGGAGCACAGATACGCAGTATTTT. This encodes CRMGSTDTQYF.